These 30 T cell receptor beta chains were all obtained from the same sample, sequenced in a study of blood T cell repertoires in COVID-19. Here immunoSEQ multiplex PCR was the method, and the copy in TCRdb shows in-frame clones only, minus some. The sample includes 250,000 to 350,000 clones, about 90% of them seen just once. Material: peripheral blood. These receptors came from a young woman with COVID-19, enrolled during active disease.

This chain links TRBV11-2 with TRBJ2-1; 9 bases map to TRBD1. The trim removed 5 bases at V and 4 bases at J, leaving 6 bases unmatched. Germline assignment: CDR1 SGHAT and CDR2 FQNNGV. The CDR3 has 15 residues. The CDR3 bases are TGTGCCAGCAGCGCAGGGACAGGGTTTTACAATGAGCAGTTCTTC. Its protein is CASSAGTGFYNEQFF.

V is TRBV2 and J is TRBJ2-5; 7 bases agree with TRBD2. This CDR3 spans 15 amino acids. V shed 6 bases and J 5 bases; nucleotides not matched to a gene: 12. CDR1 is SNHLY, CDR2 FYNNEI, per germline. The CDR3 DNA is TGTGCCAGCAGATTTAGGGAGGGCCGCGGGGAGACCCAGTACTTC. As protein: CASRFREGRGETQYF.

The gene calls are TRBV15 and TRBJ1-5; TRBD1 matches at 8 bases. The J segment lost 2 bases and the V segment lost 4 bases, leaving 10 bases of the junction unmatched. Germline CDR1 is LNHNV and CDR2 is YYDKDF (reference sequence). This CDR3 spans 17 amino acids. In nucleotides, the CDR3 is TGTGCCACCAGCACCTTAACAGGGGGTGAGGGCAATCAGCCCCAGCATTTT. Translated, it gives CATSTLTGGEGNQPQHF.

The DNA of the CDR3 is TGTGCCAGCAGCTTAGTCGCGGACAGAGTCTACGAGCAGTACTTC. Its protein product is CASSLVADRVYEQYF. The chain combines TRBV11-2 with TRBJ2-7; D may be TRBD1 (6 bases). Germline values: CDR1 SGHAT, CDR2 FQNNGV. This CDR3 region has 15 residues. The ends were cut back, 1 base at V and 3 bases at J, with 13 bases in the middle.

The chain is built from TRBV7-9 and TRBJ2-5; 7 positions match TRBD1. The V and J ends lost 5 bases and 11 bases, in that order; junction bases with no gene match: 5. This CDR3 comprises 11 residues. Per the germline V gene, CDR1 is SEHNR and CDR2 is FQNEAQ (reference sequence). The CDR3 nucleotides read TGTGCCAGCAGCGTGGACAGGTCACAGTACTTC. This sequence encodes CASSVDRSQYF.

The chain combines TRBV9 with TRBJ2-1; 9 positions match TRBD2. The CDR3 sequence is 16 residues long. The V and J ends lost 2 bases and 4 bases, in that order; junction bases with no gene match: 7. Per the germline V gene, CDR1 is SGDLS and CDR2 is YYNGEE. The CDR3: CASSVRLTSGYNEQFF. CDR3 nucleotide sequence: TGTGCCAGCAGCGTCCGGTTGACTAGCGGATACAATGAGCAGTTCTTC.

This clone showed up just once. This rearrangement joins TRBV4-1 to TRBJ2-3; 12 positions agree with TRBD1. From germline, CDR1 is MGHRA and CDR2 YSYEKL. The CDR3 length is 17 residues. J gave up 5 bases and V 3 bases, and 9 bases lay outside the gene matches. For the CDR3, the DNA is TGCGCCAGCAGCCAGACCGGGACAGGGGGCTATGAAGATACGCAGTATTTT. This translates into CASSQTGTGGYEDTQYF.

A single count supports this clone. CDR3 in amino acids: CASSQDNGRVEQYF. In DNA form, the CDR3 reads TGTGCCAGCAGCCAAGATAACGGGAGGGTCGAGCAGTACTTC. This chain uses TRBV4-2 with TRBJ2-7; 8 bases are shared with TRBD2. This CDR3 is 14 amino acids long. Trimming cost V 0 bases and J 6 bases; bases outside gene matches: 4. The V gene's germline CDR1 is LGHNA and CDR2 YNFKEQ.

This chain links TRBV19 with TRBJ1-4, with 8 bases matching TRBD1. Germline CDR1 reads LNHDA; CDR2 reads SQIVND (reference sequence). V shed 6 bases, J shed 6 bases, and the junction held 9 bases outside the gene matches. This CDR3 has 15 residues. The CDR3: CASSSQGAGHEKLFF. The DNA for the CDR3 is TGTGCCAGTAGCTCGCAGGGGGCTGGGCATGAAAAACTGTTTTTT. The full variable domain, with the rest looked up from reference TRBV19 and TRBJ1-4, is DGGITQSPKYLFRKEGQNVTLSCEQNLNHDAMYWYRQDPGQGLRLIYYSQIVNDFQKGDIAEGYSVSREKKESFPLTVTSAQKNPTAFYLCASSSQGAGHEKLFFGSGTQLSVL.

The genes are TRBV6-5 and TRBJ2-7, with TRBD2 matching 8 bases. Germline trimming cut 8 bases from V and 7 bases from J; bases unmatched to any gene: 10. CDR3 size: 13 residues. Per the germline V gene, CDR1 is MNHEY and CDR2 is SVGAGI. CDR3 DNA sequence: TGTGCCAGCGGGCGGGGACTAGAACGGGAGCAGTACTTC. Its translation: CASGRGLEREQYF.

The V and J genes are TRBV4-3 and TRBJ2-1; 8 bases are shared with TRBD2. Germline V gene lookup returns CDR1 LGHNA and CDR2 YSLEER. The ends lost 1 base at V and 4 bases at J; junction bases unmatched: 6. There are 16 residues in the CDR3. CDR3 loop: CASSQVSGGPYNEQFF. The DNA of the CDR3 is TGCGCCAGCAGCCAAGTCTCGGGAGGGCCTTACAATGAGCAGTTCTTC.

The CDR3: CAWSGQGMGGYTF. In DNA, the CDR3 is TGTGCCTGGAGCGGACAGGGGATGGGTGGCTACACCTTC. The rearrangement links TRBV30 to TRBJ1-2; TRBD1 agrees at 9 bases. Germline CDR1 GTSNPN, CDR2 SVGIG (reference sequence). There are 13 residues in the CDR3. The J segment lost 7 bases and the V segment lost 3 bases, leaving 6 bases of the junction unmatched.

The J gene is TRBJ2-7, the V gene TRBV30, with a possible D match to TRBD2 (5 bases). Deletions cut 2 bases from V and 6 bases from J, with 11 bases between. In germline, CDR1 is GTSNPN, CDR2 SVGIG (reference sequence). This CDR3 is 12 amino acids long. The CDR3 spells CAWSRDGIEQYF. In DNA form, the CDR3 reads TGTGCCTGGAGTCGGGATGGAATCGAGCAGTACTTC.

This chain joins TRBV6-5 and TRBJ1-5, with 10 bases lining up with TRBD1. This CDR3 spans 15 amino acids. Losses at the gene ends were 10 bases for V and 5 bases for J; bases not matched to a gene: 11. CDR1 and CDR2 (germline): MNHEY, SVGAGI. The CDR3 is CATTRKGTGDQPQHF. CDR3 bases: TGTGCCACCACCCGTAAAGGGACAGGGGATCAGCCCCAGCATTTT.

V and J are TRBV4-1 and TRBJ1-4, with D uncertain. Between the trimmed V and J ends, which lost 7 bases and 0 bases, there was a span of 9 bases. Per germline, CDR1 MGHRA and CDR2 YSYEKL. The CDR3 contains 14 residues. The CDR3 loop is CASNLAATNEKLFF. CDR3 bases: TGCGCCAGCAACCTAGCGGCAACTAATGAAAAACTGTTTTTT.

The chain is built from TRBV5-1 and TRBJ2-1; 11 nucleotides align to TRBD2. Trimming at V came to 4 bases and at J to 4 bases, leaving 4 bases not matched to a gene. The CDR3 spans 15 residues. CDR1 is SGHRS, CDR2 YFSETQ, per germline. The CDR3 sequence: CASSPGLADYNEQFF. The CDR3 coding sequence is TGCGCCAGCAGCCCGGGACTAGCGGATTACAATGAGCAGTTCTTC.

This rearrangement joins TRBV10-3 to TRBJ2-7; possibly TRBD1 for D (5 bases). The CDR3 contains 14 residues. The germline V gene encodes CDR1 ENHRY and CDR2 SYGVKD. Trimming removed 3 bases at V and 3 bases at J, with 12 bases between. The CDR3 region has the DNA TGTGCCATCAGTGAAGGGGCCGGCTTCTACGAGCAGTACTTC. Translation gives CAISEGAGFYEQYF.

V and J are TRBV28 and TRBJ1-1, with no clear D. CDR1 is MDHEN, CDR2 SYDVKM, per germline. Trimming removed 10 bases at V and 4 bases at J, with 22 bases between. CDR3 length: 15 residues. CDR3 in DNA: TGTGCCAACAAAAGGGAGGAAAGGGAAGGCACTGAAGCTTTCTTT. Translation: CANKREEREGTEAFF.

The V and J genes are TRBV19 and TRBJ2-7; 7 nucleotides match TRBD2. This CDR3 comprises 17 residues. Germline CDR1 reads LNHDA; CDR2 reads SQIVND (reference sequence). V was clipped by 3 bases and J by 4 bases; unmatched bases: 15. CDR3 protein: CASSMGGIGGSHYEQYF. The CDR3 coding sequence is TGTGCCAGTAGTATGGGGGGTATCGGCGGGAGCCATTACGAGCAGTACTTC.

The chain couples TRBV21-1 to TRBJ2-7; the listed D gene, TRBD2, was not tested against the DNA. TRBV21-1 is an annotated pseudogene. This CDR3 has 15 amino acids. CDR3 loop: CASSLRGSLSYEQYF. The CDR3 nucleotides are TGTGCCAGCAGCCTGAGAGGGAGTCTCTCCTACGAGCAGTACTTC.

The chain joins TRBV30 to TRBJ2-1; 13 nucleotides align to TRBD2. The CDR3 extends over 14 amino acids. Germline V gene sequence: CDR1 GTSNPN, CDR2 SVGIG (reference sequence). V lost 5 bases to trimming and J lost 10 bases; unmatched junction nucleotides: 8. In DNA form, the CDR3 reads TGTGCCTGGGACGGACTAGCGGGAGTAGACGAGCAGTTCTTC. It yields the protein CAWDGLAGVDEQFF.

Note on this clone: Other DNA sequences from this sample encode an identical CDR3 as well. This sequence joins TRBV6-5 and TRBJ1-1, with D perhaps matching TRBD1 (6 bases). Germline lookup yields CDR1 MNHEY and CDR2 SVGAGI. CDR3 length equals 15 residues. V shed 0 bases and J shed 4 bases, with 12 bases lying between them. Here the CDR3 reads CASSYSRRGGTEAFF. DNA of the CDR3: TGTGCCAGCAGTTACTCGAGAAGGGGGGGCACTGAAGCTTTCTTT.

V usage is TRBV28 and J usage is TRBJ1-2; the D is unclear. Trimming pared 7 bases from V and 7 bases from J, leaving 16 bases between. The V gene's germline CDR1 is MDHEN and CDR2 SYDVKM. This CDR3 contains 13 residues. DNA for the CDR3: TGTGCCAGCACCTCAGTTAGGAGGCCTGGCTACACCTTC. Protein: CASTSVRRPGYTF.

The gene calls are TRBV2 and TRBJ2-3; D is unclear. The CDR3 is 12 residues long. The V end lost 6 bases, the J end lost 2 bases, and 6 bases lay between the germline ends. CDR1 SNHLY and CDR2 FYNNEI come from the germline V gene. CDR3 residues: CASRTDTDTQYF. CDR3 nucleotides: TGTGCCAGCAGAACAGACACAGATACGCAGTATTTT.

The chain recombines TRBV21-1 with TRBJ1-5. TRBV21-1 is an annotated pseudogene. There are 15 residues in the CDR3. In DNA, the CDR3 is TGTGCCATTTTCCCGCATGACTACAGCAATCAGCCCCAGCATTTT. Translating gives CAIFPHDYSNQPQHF.

There are a few counts of this clone. The chain joins TRBV9 to TRBJ1-1; unclear D gene. V was clipped by 4 bases and J by 7 bases, with 14 bases between them. CDR3 length equals 13 residues. Looked up from germline, CDR1 is SGDLS and CDR2 is YYNGEE. The CDR3 sequence: CASSLTVRGEAFF. CDR3 nucleotide sequence: TGTGCCAGCAGCTTGACCGTTCGGGGTGAAGCTTTCTTT.

The chain has TRBV28 and TRBJ1-5; D possibly corresponds to TRBD1 (6 bases). The CDR3 loop spans 16 amino acids. Germline V CDR1 and CDR2: MDHEN, SYDVKM. Trimming stripped 2 bases from V and 2 bases from J, with 13 bases between. CDR3 sequence (DNA): TGTGCCAGCAGTTTAGAAAGGGGGTTTGGCAATCAGCCCCAGCATTTT. This gives the protein CASSLERGFGNQPQHF.

The chain couples TRBV28 to TRBJ2-2; no definite D call. CDR1 MDHEN and CDR2 SYDVKM come from the germline V gene. The CDR3 covers 14 residues. The V and J ends lost 1 base and 4 bases respectively, with 7 bases between them. The CDR3 DNA is TGTGCCAGCAGTTTATCCCAGATCACCGGGGAGCTGTTTTTT. Translated, it gives CASSLSQITGELFF.

V is TRBV5-6 and J is TRBJ1-1; no reliable D call. V lost 0 bases, J lost 0 bases, and 9 bases lay in between. Germline lookup yields CDR1 SGHDT and CDR2 YYEEEE. This CDR3 is built from 15 residues. CDR3 sequence: CASSLDPGMNTEAFF. Here the CDR3 DNA reads TGTGCCAGCAGCTTGGATCCGGGGATGAACACTGAAGCTTTCTTT.

The chain is built from TRBV30 and TRBJ2-4; tentative D call: TRBD1 (5 bases). Between the trimmed V and J ends, which lost 3 bases and 6 bases, there was a span of 6 bases. Looked up from germline, CDR1 is GTSNPN and CDR2 is SVGIG (reference sequence). The CDR3 runs to 11 residues. CDR3 in DNA: TGTGCCTGGAGGCAGGGAAACATTCAGTACTTC. This sequence encodes CAWRQGNIQYF.